This is a list of T cell receptor beta chains from one sample in a study of blood T cell repertoires in COVID-19. Produced via immunoSEQ multiplex PCR; TCRdb's table is partial and in-frame only. The sample lists under 250,000 clones, almost 85% occurring once. Sequenced material: PBMCs or T cells enriched from blood (not recorded which). Receptors originate from a woman aged 45 to 65 with acute COVID-19. The CDR3 runs from the conserved cysteine through the conserved F or W. A D gene is named only where the DNA matches it firmly. A clone size is listed for some rows: how often the clone was seen (once, few, many), or a class if it is expanded.

v_gene	j_gene	d_gene	len	abundance	CDR3nt	CDR3aa
TRBV2	TRBJ2-5	TRBD2	15	NA	TGTGCCAGCAGCGGGACTAGCGGGTACCAAGAGACCCAGTACTTC	CASSGTSGYQETQYF
TRBV7-9	TRBJ2-7	NA	16	NA	TGTGCCAGCAGCTTAGCACGGCAGGGTAAGGAAAACGAGCAGTACTTC	CASSLARQGKENEQYF
TRBV18	TRBJ1-6	TRBD1	18	NA	TGTGCCAGCTCACCACTGGGGACAGGACAGTCTGATAATTCACCCCTCCACTTT	CASSPLGTGQSDNSPLHF
TRBV5-5	TRBJ2-1	TRBD1	15	NA	TGTGCCAGCAGCCCACCGGGACAGGGTGGTAGAGAGCAGTTCTTC	CASSPPGQGGREQFF
TRBV6-1	TRBJ1-3	NA	14	NA	TGTGCCAGCAGTGAACAGGGGACTGGAAACACCATATATTTT	CASSEQGTGNTIYF
TRBV27	TRBJ1-1	TRBD1	15	NA	TGTGCCAGCAGTTTATCCCGCGGACAGGGGGAAAAGGCTTTCTTT	CASSLSRGQGEKAFF
TRBV6-5	TRBJ2-7	TRBD1	16	NA	TGTGCCAGCAGTTACGGCGTCGACAGGGTATTTCGCGAGCAGTACTTC	CASSYGVDRVFREQYF
TRBV19	TRBJ1-3	NA	16	few	TGTGCCAGTAGTCGGACGGGAACCAACTCTGGAAACACCATATATTTT	CASSRTGTNSGNTIYF
TRBV28	TRBJ1-6	TRBD1	16	NA	TGTGCCAGCAGTACACAGGGGGCGCCAGGGAATTCACCCCTCCACTTT	CASSTQGAPGNSPLHF
TRBV4-3	TRBJ1-4	TRBD1	15	NA	TGCGCCAGCAGCCATGTACAGGGGGGCGGTGAAAAACTGTTTTTT	CASSHVQGGGEKLFF
TRBV30	TRBJ1-2	NA	13	NA	TGTGCCTGGAGTGTACTTGACCCCGGGGGCTACACCTTC	CAWSVLDPGGYTF
TRBV18	TRBJ1-1	NA	12	NA	TGTGCCAGCTCACCACCGGACAGTAGAGCTTTCTTT	CASSPPDSRAFF
TRBV7-6	TRBJ2-7	NA	15	NA	TGTGCCAGCAGCTTAGGTCCCGGACAGACATACGAGCAGTACTTC	CASSLGPGQTYEQYF
TRBV11-2	TRBJ2-5	TRBD2	13	NA	TGTGCCGCGGGGGAGGGCCGTCAAGAGACCCAGTACTTC	CAAGEGRQETQYF
TRBV7-2	TRBJ2-5	TRBD2	17	NA	TGTGCCAGCAGCCCCAGGACTAGCGGGGGGGCTCAGGAGACCCAGTACTTC	CASSPRTSGGAQETQYF
TRBV9	TRBJ1-4	NA	15	NA	TGTGCCAGCAGCGCCGGGGGGGCGACTAATGAAAAACTGTTTTTT	CASSAGGATNEKLFF
TRBV6-5	TRBJ1-4	TRBD1	14	NA	TGTGCCAGCAGATCCCAGGGGGAATTAGGTGAACTGTTTTTT	CASRSQGELGELFF
TRBV19	TRBJ1-2	TRBD1	14	NA	TGTGCCAGTAGTGCCAACAGGGGGAGTGGTGGCTACACCTTC	CASSANRGSGGYTF
TRBV6-2/TRBV6-3	TRBJ2-1	NA	14	NA	TGTGCCAGCAGTTACTCACAGGGGGGGCTTGAGCAGTTCTTC	CASSYSQGGLEQFF
TRBV15	TRBJ1-6	TRBD1	15	NA	TGTGCCACCAGCAGAGAGGACAGGGCTTATTCACCCCTCCACTTT	CATSREDRAYSPLHF
TRBV18	TRBJ2-5	TRBD2	16	NA	TGTGCCAGCTCACCGAATAGCGGGGGGGTCCGAGAGACCCAGTACTTC	CASSPNSGGVRETQYF
TRBV6-5	TRBJ1-1	TRBD1	13	NA	TGTGCCACCTCAGACAGGGGGTTGACTGAAGCTTTCTTT	CATSDRGLTEAFF
TRBV4-2	TRBJ1-1	TRBD1	15	once	TGTGCCAGCAGCTATCGGACAGGGGGGAACACTGAAGCTTTCTTT	CASSYRTGGNTEAFF
TRBV5-4	TRBJ2-3	TRBD1	17	NA	TGTGCCAGCAGCGCCGGGACAGGGGTAGTAGGCACAGATACGCAGTATTTT	CASSAGTGVVGTDTQYF
TRBV19	TRBJ2-5	TRBD1	15	NA	TGTGCCAGTAGTGCCGGACAGGGGGCGCGGGAGACCCAGTACTTC	CASSAGQGARETQYF
TRBV7-2	TRBJ1-3	NA	15	NA	TGTGCCAGCAGCTTAGACGGGAACTCTGGAAACACCATATATTTT	CASSLDGNSGNTIYF
TRBV7-9	TRBJ2-3	TRBD1	14	NA	TGTGCCAGCAGCTTCGACAGGGGCACAGATACGCAGTATTTT	CASSFDRGTDTQYF
TRBV7-2	TRBJ1-5	NA	14	NA	TGTGCCAGCAGCTCAGCAGGAGCTAATCAGCCCCAGCATTTT	CASSSAGANQPQHF
TRBV9	TRBJ1-2	NA	16	NA	TGTGCCAGCTCCCAGGGGCCCGCTACGTTAAACTATGGCTACACCTTC	CASSQGPATLNYGYTF
TRBV14	TRBJ1-2	NA	13	NA	TGTGCCAGCAGCCCAACGCTTGAGAGTGGCTACACCTTC	CASSPTLESGYTF
TRBV10-3	TRBJ2-2	TRBD2	17	many	TGTGCCATCAGTGGACTAGCGGGGGGAACCCACACCGGGGAGCTGTTTTTT	CAISGLAGGTHTGELFF
TRBV7-8	TRBJ1-6	NA	14	NA	TGTGCCAGCAGCTTAGGGACAGCCATTTCACCCCTCCACTTT	CASSLGTAISPLHF
TRBV19	TRBJ1-6	TRBD1	15	NA	TGTGCCAGTAGTGTAGACAGGGGAAATAATTCACCCCTCCACTTT	CASSVDRGNNSPLHF
TRBV5-1	TRBJ1-1	NA	16	few	TGCGCCAGCAGCTCACTTCCCGTCAGGGATAACACTGAAGCTTTCTTT	CASSSLPVRDNTEAFF
TRBV4-3	TRBJ2-2	TRBD1	17	NA	TGCGCCAGCAGCCAAATGGTCCCGGGACAGGGGTTTTCGGAGCTGTTTTTT	CASSQMVPGQGFSELFF
TRBV6-5	TRBJ1-6	NA	16	NA	TGTGCCAGCAGTTACTCGGGGGGTGCCTATAATTCACCCCTCCACTTT	CASSYSGGAYNSPLHF
TRBV29-1	TRBJ2-5	TRBD1	16	NA	TGCAGCGTTGACACAGGGGGACCCCTCCGCCAAGAGACCCAGTACTTC	CSVDTGGPLRQETQYF
TRBV5-6	TRBJ2-7	TRBD1	14	NA	TGTGCCAGCAGCTTACCCGGGACAGACTACGAGCAGTACTTC	CASSLPGTDYEQYF
TRBV12-3/TRBV12-4	TRBJ2-1	TRBD1	13	NA	TGTGCCAGCACCCTAACAGGGGCGAATGAGCAGTTCTTC	CASTLTGANEQFF
TRBV7-9	TRBJ1-2	NA	16	NA	TGTGCCAGCAGCTTATCGAGTTTCGGGGTCGGGTATGGCTACACCTTC	CASSLSSFGVGYGYTF
TRBV10-3	TRBJ1-1	TRBD1	15	NA	TGTGCCATATCTGGGGGGACAGGGATACACACTGAAGCTTTCTTT	CAISGGTGIHTEAFF
TRBV25-1	TRBJ1-1	NA	14	NA	TGTGCCAGCAGTGACGGCGGCGGGGGCACTGAAGCTTTCTTT	CASSDGGGGTEAFF
TRBV29-1	TRBJ1-1	NA	13	NA	TGCAGCGTGGGGAGGAACTTGAACACTGAAGCTTTCTTT	CSVGRNLNTEAFF
TRBV11-2	TRBJ2-7	TRBD1	16	once	TGTGCCAGCATCCATTCCCCGGGACAGGGGGCAAACGAGCAGTACTTC	CASIHSPGQGANEQYF
TRBV4-3	TRBJ2-5	NA	15	NA	TGCGCCAGCAGCCAAGATCGGTGGAGGGTTGAGACCCAGTACTTC	CASSQDRWRVETQYF
TRBV9	TRBJ1-6	NA	16	few	TGTGCCAGCAGCCCTTCGGGGTTCCCCGATAATTCACCCCTCCACTTT	CASSPSGFPDNSPLHF
TRBV5-1	TRBJ2-7	TRBD2	14	NA	TGCGCCAGCAGCTTACGCGGGGGCTCCTACGAGCAGTACTTC	CASSLRGGSYEQYF
TRBV5-1	TRBJ1-2	TRBD1	15	NA	TGCGCCAGCAGCCTAACCCGACAGGGCATCTATGGCTACACCTTC	CASSLTRQGIYGYTF
TRBV5-4	TRBJ2-7	NA	13	NA	TGTGCCAGCAGCTTGGTCGGGGGTTCCGAGCAGTACTTC	CASSLVGGSEQYF
TRBV6-5	TRBJ2-4	TRBD1	14	NA	TGTGCCAGCAGTCGACAGGGGGACAAAAACATTCAGTACTTC	CASSRQGDKNIQYF
TRBV6-5	TRBJ2-1	TRBD2	14	once	TGTGCCAGCAGCCCGGGGGGGCCCATCAATGAGCAGTTCTTC	CASSPGGPINEQFF
TRBV19	TRBJ2-3	TRBD2	16	NA	TGTGCCAGTAGTTTTCGACTAGCGGGGGGCACAGATACGCAGTATTTT	CASSFRLAGGTDTQYF
TRBV7-9	TRBJ2-3	TRBD2	14	NA	TGTGCCAGCAGCGTCGAACGGGGGGGAGATACGCAGTATTTT	CASSVERGGDTQYF
TRBV18	TRBJ1-1	NA	14	NA	TGTGCCAGCTCACCCCAGGGAGGGGACACTGAAGCTTTCTTT	CASSPQGGDTEAFF